This TCR beta chain appears in the sequencing data of a study of shared clonotypes between healthy human individuals. Study at large: Plates per donor: three CD4 naive, three CD4 memory, two CD8 naive, one CD8 memory.

Of note for this clone: Its matching antigen is unknown.

This CDR3 is 15 amino acids long. Terminally differentiated effector memory CD45RA+ cells were excluded from the naive CD8 cells, which were CD45RO-negative and positively selected for CCR7. Whole-study findings and limits: The naive CD4 repertoires of a handful of donors were compared, and about 5% of clonotypes were shared. A reduction in generation probabilities was seen for non-shared clonotypes relative to those shared by all four donors.

Method: immunoSEQ multiplex PCR; TCRdb's copy keeps in-frame clones and lacks some. The table records about 580,000 clones, about 98% of them present only once. The source of this sequence is a man younger than 40 in good health. The chain links TRBV21-1 to TRBJ2-1. TRBV21-1 is marked as a pseudogene. The material sequenced was naive CD8+ T cells sorted from blood. Here the CDR3 DNA reads TGTGCCAGCAGCAAAGGGCCCCTTTCGGTTTGGGAGCAGTTCTTC. Translating gives CASSKGPLSVWEQFF.